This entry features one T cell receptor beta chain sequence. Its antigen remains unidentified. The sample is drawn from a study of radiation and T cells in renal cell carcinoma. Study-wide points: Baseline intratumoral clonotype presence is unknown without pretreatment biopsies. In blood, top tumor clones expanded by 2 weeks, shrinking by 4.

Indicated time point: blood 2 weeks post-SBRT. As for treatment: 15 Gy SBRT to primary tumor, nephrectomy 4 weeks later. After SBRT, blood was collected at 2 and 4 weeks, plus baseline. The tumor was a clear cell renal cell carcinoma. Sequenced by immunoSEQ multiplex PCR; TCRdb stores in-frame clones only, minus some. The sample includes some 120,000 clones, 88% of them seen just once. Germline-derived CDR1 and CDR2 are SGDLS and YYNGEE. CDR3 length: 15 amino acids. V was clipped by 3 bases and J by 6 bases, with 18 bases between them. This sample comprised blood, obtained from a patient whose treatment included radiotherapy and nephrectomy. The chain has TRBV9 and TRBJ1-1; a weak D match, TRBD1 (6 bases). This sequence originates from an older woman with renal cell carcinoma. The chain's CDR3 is CASSASGGRTAEAFF. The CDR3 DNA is TGTGCCAGCAGCGCCAGCGGGGGGCGAACCGCTGAAGCTTTCTTT.